This T cell receptor beta chain is drawn from a study of human versus mouse CDR3 diversity and MHC coevolution. Worth noting for this clone: Its target is unknown.

The J segment lost 2 bases and the V segment lost 1 base, leaving 8 bases of the junction unmatched. The CDR3 length is 16 residues. Germline V gene data show CDR1 as MGHRA and CDR2 as YSYEKL. Overall study findings and caveats: By iCHAO1, human TCR beta clonotypes numbered roughly 1.7 million, the most.

Using immunoSEQ multiplex PCR, the repertoire was profiled, and TCRdb retains in-frame clones only, with some absent. The sample holds tens of thousands of clones, roughly 93% seen once. The chain employs TRBV4-1 and TRBJ2-7; TRBD1 matches at 7 bases. Source material: naive CD4+ T cells from blood. As to subset: CD45RO-negative CD62L-positive naive CD4 T cells. The sequence derives from a person in their 60s in good health. The CDR3 spells CASSQVRTGTAYEQYF. The CDR3 region has the DNA TGCGCCAGCAGCCAAGTAAGAACCGGGACAGCCTACGAGCAGTACTTC.